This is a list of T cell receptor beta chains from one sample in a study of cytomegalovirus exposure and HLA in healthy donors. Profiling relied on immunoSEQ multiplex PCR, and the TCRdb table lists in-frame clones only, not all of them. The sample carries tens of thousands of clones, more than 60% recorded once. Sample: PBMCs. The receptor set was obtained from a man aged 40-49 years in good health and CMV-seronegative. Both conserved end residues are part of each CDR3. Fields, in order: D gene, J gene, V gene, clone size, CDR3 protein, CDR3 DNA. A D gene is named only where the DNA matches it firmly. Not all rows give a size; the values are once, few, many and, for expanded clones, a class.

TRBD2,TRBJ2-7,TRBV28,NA,CASRPRTRRDEQYF,TGTGCCAGCAGGCCCAGGACTAGAAGGGACGAGCAGTACTTC
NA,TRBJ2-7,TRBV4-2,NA,CASSQSGSSYEQYF,TGTGCCAGCAGCCAGAGCGGAAGCTCCTACGAGCAGTACTTC
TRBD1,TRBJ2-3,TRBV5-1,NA,CASSLQGAHTDTQYF,TGCGCCAGCAGCTTGCAGGGGGCCCACACAGATACGCAGTATTTT
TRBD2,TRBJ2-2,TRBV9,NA,CASSVALGRGDTGELFF,TGTGCCAGCAGCGTAGCCCTCGGGAGGGGGGACACCGGGGAGCTGTTTTTT
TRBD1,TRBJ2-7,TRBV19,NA,CASSIRGSTYEQYF,TGTGCCAGTAGCATCAGGGGGTCAACCTACGAGCAGTACTTC
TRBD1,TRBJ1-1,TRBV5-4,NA,CASSHPGQQRGAFF,TGTGCCAGCAGCCACCCGGGACAGCAAAGGGGAGCTTTCTTT
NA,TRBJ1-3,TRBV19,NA,CASSAQGNTIYF,TGTGCCAGTAGTGCTCAGGGAAACACCATATATTTT
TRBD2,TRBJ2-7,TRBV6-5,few,CASRKTSGNSYEQYF,TGTGCCAGCAGGAAGACTAGCGGGAACTCCTACGAGCAGTACTTC
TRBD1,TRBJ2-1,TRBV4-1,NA,CASSQDLGQGGANEQFF,TGCGCCAGCAGCCAAGATCTGGGACAGGGGGGCGCCAATGAGCAGTTCTTC
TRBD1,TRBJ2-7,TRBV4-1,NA,CASSQVGDRGHEQYF,TGCGCCAGCAGCCAAGTTGGGGACAGGGGCCACGAGCAGTACTTC
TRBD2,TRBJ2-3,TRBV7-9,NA,CASSFASGTDTDTQYF,TGTGCCAGCAGCTTCGCTAGCGGGACAGACACAGATACGCAGTATTTT
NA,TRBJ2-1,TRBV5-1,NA,CASSLSSNEQFF,TGCGCCAGCAGCTTGTCTTCCAATGAGCAGTTCTTC
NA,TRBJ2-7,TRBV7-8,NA,CASSLQGSSYEQYF,TGTGCCAGCAGCTTACAGGGAAGCTCCTACGAGCAGTACTTC
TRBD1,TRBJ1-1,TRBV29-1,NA,CSATGDTEAFF,TGCAGCGCGACAGGGGACACTGAAGCTTTCTTT
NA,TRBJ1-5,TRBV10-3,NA,CAISDFGQPQHF,TGTGCCATCAGTGATTTCGGTCAGCCCCAGCATTTT
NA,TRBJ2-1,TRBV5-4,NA,CASSFQGSDEQFF,TGTGCCAGCAGCTTTCAGGGGTCAGATGAGCAGTTCTTC
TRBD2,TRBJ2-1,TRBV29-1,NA,CSSRAGGAGYNEQFF,TGCAGCTCCCGTGCGGGGGGGGCGGGCTACAATGAGCAGTTCTTC